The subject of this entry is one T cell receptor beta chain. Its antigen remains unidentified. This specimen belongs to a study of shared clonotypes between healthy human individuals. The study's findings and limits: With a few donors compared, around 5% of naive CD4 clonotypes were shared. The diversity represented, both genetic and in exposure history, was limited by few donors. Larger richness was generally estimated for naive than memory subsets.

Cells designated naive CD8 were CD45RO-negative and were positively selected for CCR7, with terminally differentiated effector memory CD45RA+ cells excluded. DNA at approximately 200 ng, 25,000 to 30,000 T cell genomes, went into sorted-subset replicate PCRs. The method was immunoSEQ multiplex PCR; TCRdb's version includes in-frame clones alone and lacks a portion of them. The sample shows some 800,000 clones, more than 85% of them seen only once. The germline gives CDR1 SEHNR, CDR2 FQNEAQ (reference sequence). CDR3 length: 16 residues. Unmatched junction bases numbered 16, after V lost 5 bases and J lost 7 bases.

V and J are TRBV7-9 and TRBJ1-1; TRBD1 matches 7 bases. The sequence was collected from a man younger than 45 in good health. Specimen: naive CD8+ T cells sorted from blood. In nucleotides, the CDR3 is TGTGCCAGCAGCCCCCAGGGGGGGCTGGCGGGGGTTGAAGCTTTCTTT. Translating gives CASSPQGGLAGVEAFF.